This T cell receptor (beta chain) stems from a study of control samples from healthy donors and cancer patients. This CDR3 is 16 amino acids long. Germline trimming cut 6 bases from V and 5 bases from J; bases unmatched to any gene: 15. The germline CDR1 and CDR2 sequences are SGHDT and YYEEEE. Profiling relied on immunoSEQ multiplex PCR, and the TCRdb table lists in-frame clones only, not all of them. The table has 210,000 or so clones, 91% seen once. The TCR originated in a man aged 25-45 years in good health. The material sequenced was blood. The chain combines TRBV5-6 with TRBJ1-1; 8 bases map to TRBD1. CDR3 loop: CASNSRGRGPGTEAFF. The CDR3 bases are TGTGCCAGCAACAGCCGGGGCAGGGGGCCAGGGACTGAAGCTTTCTTT.